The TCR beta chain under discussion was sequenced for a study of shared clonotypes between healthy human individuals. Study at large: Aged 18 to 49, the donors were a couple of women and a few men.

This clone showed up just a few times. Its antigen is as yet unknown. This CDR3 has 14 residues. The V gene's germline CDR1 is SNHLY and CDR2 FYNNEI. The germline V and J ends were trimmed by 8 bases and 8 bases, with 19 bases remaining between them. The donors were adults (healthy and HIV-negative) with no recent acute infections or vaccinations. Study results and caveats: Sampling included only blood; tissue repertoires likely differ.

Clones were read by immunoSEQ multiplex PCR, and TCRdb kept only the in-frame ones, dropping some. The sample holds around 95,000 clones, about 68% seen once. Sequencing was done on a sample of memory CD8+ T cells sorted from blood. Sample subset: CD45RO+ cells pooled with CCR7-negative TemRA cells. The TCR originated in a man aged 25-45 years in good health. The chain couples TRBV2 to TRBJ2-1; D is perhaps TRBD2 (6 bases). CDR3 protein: CASLPRYGGDEQFF. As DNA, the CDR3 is TGTGCCAGCCTCCCCAGATACGGAGGGGATGAGCAGTTCTTC.